These T cell receptor beta chains were read from a single sample in a study of blood T cell repertoires in COVID-19. Sequencing used immunoSEQ multiplex PCR; TCRdb keeps in-frame clones, though not all of them. The sample has about 150,000 clones, around 88% seen once. Sequencing input: peripheral blood. Receptors were obtained from a human donor in a cohort sampled during active COVID-19. The conserved cysteine and the conserved F or W are not part of the CDR3 here. Part of the rows lack a size; the others show once, few, many or a class for expanded clones.

TRBJ2-3 TRBV19 NA ASSLTYSGTMAGNTQY
TRBJ1-1 TRBV11-2 NA ASSLDRDFEAF
TRBJ2-2 TRBV5-6 NA ASSLLRDRDTGELF
TRBJ2-7 TRBV6-4 NA ASSKRENYEQY
TRBJ2-7 TRBV9 NA ASSPGGGEIKQY
TRBJ2-5 TRBV18 few ASSPGDRAQETQY
TRBJ2-7 TRBV7-2 NA ASSLEGALLSYEQY
TRBJ2-5 TRBV7-3 NA ASSLGARTQETQY
TRBJ1-5 TRBV5-1 NA ASSLEGGKNQPQH
TRBJ2-5 TRBV9 NA ASSVVGGGRETQY
TRBJ1-2 TRBV2 NA ASGGTGDYGYT
TRBJ1-5 TRBV2 NA ASSGETGNQPQH
TRBJ1-2 TRBV7-9 NA AKDRADYGYT
TRBJ2-7 TRBV27 NA ATSIQQY
TRBJ2-7 TRBV5-1 NA ASSLDLAGALYEQY
TRBJ1-3 TRBV2 NA ASRLTDRVPGNTIY
TRBJ1-4 TRBV28 NA ASSPPGGTNEKLF
TRBJ1-2 TRBV28 NA ASSRTGVGNYGYT
TRBJ1-2 TRBV7-2 NA ASSPTTYRGGYGYT
TRBJ2-2 TRBV7-8 NA ASSLLAGGPGELF
TRBJ1-1 TRBV25-1 few ASGGDWGNTEAF
TRBJ2-5 TRBV2 once ACASEQTQY
TRBJ2-2 TRBV19 NA ASRRGQGAADTGELF
TRBJ2-4 TRBV4-1 NA ASSQVPPLAGGSNIQY
TRBJ1-1 TRBV28 once ASSLAENLLNTEAF
TRBJ2-6 TRBV10-3 NA AISRGTGNSGANVLT
TRBJ2-7 TRBV2 NA ASGGQGYDEQY
TRBJ1-2 TRBV9 once ASSGRQGLFYGYT
TRBJ2-7 TRBV6-1 NA ASSEGPGQGKNEQY
TRBJ1-4 TRBV9 NA ASSVGGTGNEKLF
TRBJ2-5 TRBV2 NA AGLAGLQETQY
TRBJ2-5 TRBV9 NA ASSVGGAPTSETQY
TRBJ2-7 TRBV7-3 NA ASSLNGQGYEQY
TRBJ1-4 TRBV15 NA ATSRDQSSGTGIEKLF
TRBJ1-2 TRBV7-6 NA ASSLTDRDYGYT
TRBJ1-6 TRBV10-3 once AISVDLANNSPLH
TRBJ2-1 TRBV11-2 NA ASSFFRWREQF
TRBJ1-2 TRBV6-5 NA ASRDLGGYGYT
TRBJ2-5 TRBV5-4 NA ASSLAGRRGETQY
TRBJ1-5 TRBV15 NA ATSSGTGVLRSNQPQH
TRBJ2-7 TRBV7-9 few ASRGTAYEQY
TRBJ2-3 TRBV5-8 NA ASSFSQMGQGLDTQY
TRBJ1-1 TRBV11-3 NA ASSSHRGATEAF
TRBJ2-2 TRBV11-3 NA ASSLVPASGSGELF
TRBJ2-7 TRBV30 NA AWSGVAGVGREQY
TRBJ1-1 TRBV19 once ASSIFMAGMNTEAF
TRBJ2-4 TRBV30 few AWSGTSGAKNIQY
TRBJ2-1 TRBV11-3 NA ASSHDRPRGSYNEQF